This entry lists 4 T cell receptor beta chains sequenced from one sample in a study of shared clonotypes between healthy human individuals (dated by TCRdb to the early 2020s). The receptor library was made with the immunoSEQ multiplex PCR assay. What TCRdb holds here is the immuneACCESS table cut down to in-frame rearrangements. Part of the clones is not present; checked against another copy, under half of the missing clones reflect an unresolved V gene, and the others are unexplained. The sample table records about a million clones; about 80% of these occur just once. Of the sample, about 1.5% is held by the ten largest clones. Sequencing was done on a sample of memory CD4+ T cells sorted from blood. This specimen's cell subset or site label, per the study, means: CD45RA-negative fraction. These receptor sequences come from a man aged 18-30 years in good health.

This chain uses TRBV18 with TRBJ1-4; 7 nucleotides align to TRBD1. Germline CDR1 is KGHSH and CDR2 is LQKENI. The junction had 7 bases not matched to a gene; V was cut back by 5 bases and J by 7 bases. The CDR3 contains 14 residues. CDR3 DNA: TGTGCCAGCTCATCACAGGGGATGGGTGAAAAACTGTTTTTT. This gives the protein CASSSQGMGEKLFF.

This chain's CDR3 is CASGTGTSGFGTDTQYF. CDR3 sequence (DNA): TGTGCTAGTGGTACGGGGACTAGCGGATTTGGCACAGATACGCAGTATTTT. The rearrangement uses TRBV12-5 and TRBJ2-3; 11 bases are a match to TRBD2. The germline CDR1 and CDR2 sequences are LGHNT and FRNRAP. The trim removed 5 bases at V and 1 base at J, leaving 8 bases unmatched. The CDR3 spans 17 residues.

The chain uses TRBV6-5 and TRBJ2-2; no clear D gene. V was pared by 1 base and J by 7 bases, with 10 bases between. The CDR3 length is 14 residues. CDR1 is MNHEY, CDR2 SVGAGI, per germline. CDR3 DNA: TGTGCCAGCAGTTACTTCCCCAATGTCGGGGAGCTGTTTTTT. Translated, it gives CASSYFPNVGELFF.

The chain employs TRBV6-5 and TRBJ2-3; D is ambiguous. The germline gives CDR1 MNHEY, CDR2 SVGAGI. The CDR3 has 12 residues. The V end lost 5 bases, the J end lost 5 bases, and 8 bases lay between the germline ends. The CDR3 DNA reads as TGTGCCAGCAGTAGCGAAGGAGATACGCAGTATTTT. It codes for CASSSEGDTQYF.